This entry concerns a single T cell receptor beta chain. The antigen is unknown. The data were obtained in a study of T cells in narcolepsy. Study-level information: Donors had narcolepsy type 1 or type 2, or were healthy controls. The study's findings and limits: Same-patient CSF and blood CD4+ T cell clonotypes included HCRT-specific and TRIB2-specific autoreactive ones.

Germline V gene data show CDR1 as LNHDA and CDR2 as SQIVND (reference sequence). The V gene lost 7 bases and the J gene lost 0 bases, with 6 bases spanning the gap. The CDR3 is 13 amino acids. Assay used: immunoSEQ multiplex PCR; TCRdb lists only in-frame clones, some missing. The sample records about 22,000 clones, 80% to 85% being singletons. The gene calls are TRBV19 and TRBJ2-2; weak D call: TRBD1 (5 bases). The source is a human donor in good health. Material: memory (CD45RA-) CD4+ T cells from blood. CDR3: CASKGTNTGELFF. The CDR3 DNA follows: TGTGCCAGTAAGGGGACGAACACCGGGGAGCTGTTTTTT.